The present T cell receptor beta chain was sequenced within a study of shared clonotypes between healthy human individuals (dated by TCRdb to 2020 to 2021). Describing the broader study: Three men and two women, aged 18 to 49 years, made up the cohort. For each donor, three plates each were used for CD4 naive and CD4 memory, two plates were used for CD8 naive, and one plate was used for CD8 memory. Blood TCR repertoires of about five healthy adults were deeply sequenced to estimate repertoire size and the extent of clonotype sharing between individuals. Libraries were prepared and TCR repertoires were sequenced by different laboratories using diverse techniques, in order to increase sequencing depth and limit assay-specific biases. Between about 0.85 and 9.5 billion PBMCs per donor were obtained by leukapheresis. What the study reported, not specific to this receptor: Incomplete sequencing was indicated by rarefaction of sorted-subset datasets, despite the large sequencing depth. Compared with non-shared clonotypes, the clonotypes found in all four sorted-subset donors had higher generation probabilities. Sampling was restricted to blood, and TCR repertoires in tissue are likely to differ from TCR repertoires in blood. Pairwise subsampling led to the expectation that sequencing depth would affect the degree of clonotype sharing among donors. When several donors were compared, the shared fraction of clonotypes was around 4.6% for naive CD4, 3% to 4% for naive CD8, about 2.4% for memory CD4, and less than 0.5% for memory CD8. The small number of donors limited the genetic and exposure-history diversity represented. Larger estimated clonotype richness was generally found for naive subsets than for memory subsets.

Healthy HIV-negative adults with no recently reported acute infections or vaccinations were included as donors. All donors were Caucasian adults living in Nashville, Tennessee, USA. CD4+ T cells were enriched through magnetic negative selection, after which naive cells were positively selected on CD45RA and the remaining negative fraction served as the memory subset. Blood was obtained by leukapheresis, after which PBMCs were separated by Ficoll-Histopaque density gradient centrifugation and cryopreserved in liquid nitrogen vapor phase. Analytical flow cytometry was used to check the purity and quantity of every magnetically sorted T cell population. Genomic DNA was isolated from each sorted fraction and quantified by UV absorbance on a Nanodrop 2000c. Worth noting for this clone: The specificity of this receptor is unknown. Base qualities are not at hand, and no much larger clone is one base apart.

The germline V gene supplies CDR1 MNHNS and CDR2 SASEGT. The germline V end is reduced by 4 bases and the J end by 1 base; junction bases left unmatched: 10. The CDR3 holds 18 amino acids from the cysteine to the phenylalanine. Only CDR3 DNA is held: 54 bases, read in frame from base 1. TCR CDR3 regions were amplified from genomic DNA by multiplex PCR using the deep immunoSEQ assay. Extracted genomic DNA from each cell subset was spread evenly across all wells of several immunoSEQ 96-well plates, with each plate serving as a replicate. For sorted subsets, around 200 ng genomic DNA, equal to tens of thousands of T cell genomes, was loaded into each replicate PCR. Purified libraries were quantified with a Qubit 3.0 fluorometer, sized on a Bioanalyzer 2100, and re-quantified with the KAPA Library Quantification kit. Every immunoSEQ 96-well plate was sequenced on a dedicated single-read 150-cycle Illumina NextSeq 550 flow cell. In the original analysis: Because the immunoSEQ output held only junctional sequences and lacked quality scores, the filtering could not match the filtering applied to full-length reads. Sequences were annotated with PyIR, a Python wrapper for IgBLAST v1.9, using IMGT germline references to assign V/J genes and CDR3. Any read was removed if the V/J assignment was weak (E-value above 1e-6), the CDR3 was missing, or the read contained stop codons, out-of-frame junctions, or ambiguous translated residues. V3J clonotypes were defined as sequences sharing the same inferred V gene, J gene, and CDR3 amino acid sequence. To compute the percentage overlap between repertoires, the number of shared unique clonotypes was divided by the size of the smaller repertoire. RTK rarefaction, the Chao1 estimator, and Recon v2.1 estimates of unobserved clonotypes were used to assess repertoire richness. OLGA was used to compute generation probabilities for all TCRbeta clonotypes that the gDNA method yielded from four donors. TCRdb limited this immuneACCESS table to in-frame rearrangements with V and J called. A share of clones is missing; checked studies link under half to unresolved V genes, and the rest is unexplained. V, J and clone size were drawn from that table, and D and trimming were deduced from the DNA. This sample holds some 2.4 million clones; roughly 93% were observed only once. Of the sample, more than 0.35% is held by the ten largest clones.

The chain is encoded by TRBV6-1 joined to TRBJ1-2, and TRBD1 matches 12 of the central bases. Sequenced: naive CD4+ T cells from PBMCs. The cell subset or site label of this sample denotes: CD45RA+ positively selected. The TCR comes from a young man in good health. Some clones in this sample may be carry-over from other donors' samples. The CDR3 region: CASSGGTGGRKDNYGYTF. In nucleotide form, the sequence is TGTGCCAGCAGTGGCGGGACAGGGGGCCGTAAAGATAACTATGGCTACACCTTC.